In this sample, the clone carrying this T cell receptor (beta chain) turned up a few times. Its target is not known. The source of the sample is a study of cytomegalovirus exposure and HLA in healthy donors. PCR amplification relied on 60 Vbeta primers (plus 13 Jbeta primers). Assay used: immunoSEQ multiplex PCR; TCRdb lists only in-frame clones, some missing. The sample has approximately 200,000 clones, approximately 79% seen once. General study results and limits: Across HLA loci, a later analysis found differing TCR association rates, with DRB1 most and HLA-C fewest.

Material for sequencing was PBMCs. The sequence was obtained from a woman aged 30 to 39 in good health and CMV-seropositive.

The CDR3 loop reads CASREQVETQYF. In DNA, the CDR3 is TGTGCCAGCAGGGAACAGGTCGAGACCCAGTACTTC. The chain combines TRBV2 with TRBJ2-5, with D possibly TRBD1 on 5 matching bases. CDR3 size: 12 residues. Germline CDR1 and CDR2: SNHLY and FYNNEI. V shed 6 bases and J shed 5 bases, with 10 bases lying between them. The variable domain in full, with the rest retrieved from reference TRBV2 and TRBJ2-5, is EPEVTQTPSHQVTQMGQEVILRCVPISNHLYFYWYRQILGQKVEFLVSFYNNEISEKSEIFDDQFSVERPDGSNFTLKIRSTKLEDSAMYFCASREQVETQYFGPGTRLLVL.